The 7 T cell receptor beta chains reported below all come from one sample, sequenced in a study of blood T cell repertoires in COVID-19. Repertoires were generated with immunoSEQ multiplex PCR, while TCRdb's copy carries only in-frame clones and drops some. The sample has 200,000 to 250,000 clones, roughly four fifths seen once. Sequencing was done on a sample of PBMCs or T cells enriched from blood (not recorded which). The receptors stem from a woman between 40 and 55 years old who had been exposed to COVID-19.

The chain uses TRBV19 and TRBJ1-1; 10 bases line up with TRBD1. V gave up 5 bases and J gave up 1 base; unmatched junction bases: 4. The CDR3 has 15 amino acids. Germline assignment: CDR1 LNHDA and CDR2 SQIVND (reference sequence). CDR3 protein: CASSSRTGGNTEAFF. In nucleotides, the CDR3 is TGTGCCAGTAGTTCCCGGACAGGGGGGAACACTGAAGCTTTCTTT.

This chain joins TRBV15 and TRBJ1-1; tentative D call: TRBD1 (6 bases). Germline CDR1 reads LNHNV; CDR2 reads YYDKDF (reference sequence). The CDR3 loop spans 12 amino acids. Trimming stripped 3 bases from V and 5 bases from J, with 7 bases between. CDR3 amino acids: CATSSTGTEAFF. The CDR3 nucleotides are TGTGCCACCAGCAGTACAGGGACTGAAGCTTTCTTT.

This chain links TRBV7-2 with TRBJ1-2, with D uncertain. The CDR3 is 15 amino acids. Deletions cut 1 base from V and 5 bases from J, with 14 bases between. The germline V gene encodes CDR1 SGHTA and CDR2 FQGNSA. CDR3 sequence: CASSLGDYEGYGYTF. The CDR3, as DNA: TGTGCCAGCAGCTTAGGCGACTACGAAGGGTATGGCTACACCTTC.

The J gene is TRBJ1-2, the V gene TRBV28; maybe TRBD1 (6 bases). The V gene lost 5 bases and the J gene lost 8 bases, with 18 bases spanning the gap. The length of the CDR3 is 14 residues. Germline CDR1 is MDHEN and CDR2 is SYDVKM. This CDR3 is CASSTFTGHRGYTF. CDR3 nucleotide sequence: TGTGCCAGCAGTACTTTCACGGGACATCGGGGCTACACCTTC.

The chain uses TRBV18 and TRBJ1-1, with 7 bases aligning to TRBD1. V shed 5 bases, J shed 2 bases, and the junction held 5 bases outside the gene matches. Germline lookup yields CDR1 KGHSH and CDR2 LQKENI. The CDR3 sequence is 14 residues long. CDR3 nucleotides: TGTGCCAGCTCAGAGGGACAGACTAACACTGAAGCTTTCTTT. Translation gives CASSEGQTNTEAFF.

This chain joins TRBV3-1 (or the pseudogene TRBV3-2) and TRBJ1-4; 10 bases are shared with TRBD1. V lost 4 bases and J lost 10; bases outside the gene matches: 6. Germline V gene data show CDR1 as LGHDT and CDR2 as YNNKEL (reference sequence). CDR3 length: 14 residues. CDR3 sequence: CASSLDRGRVKLFF. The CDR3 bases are TGTGCCAGCAGCCTTGACAGGGGGCGCGTAAAACTGTTTTTT.

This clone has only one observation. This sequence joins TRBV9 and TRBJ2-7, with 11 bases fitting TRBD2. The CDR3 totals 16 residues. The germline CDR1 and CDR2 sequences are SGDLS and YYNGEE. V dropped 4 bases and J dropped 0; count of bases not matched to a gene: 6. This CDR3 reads CASSPSGGPHSYEQYF. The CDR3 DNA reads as TGTGCCAGCAGCCCTAGCGGGGGGCCCCACTCCTACGAGCAGTACTTC.